Below are 20 T cell receptor beta chains sequenced from a single sample in a study of cytomegalovirus exposure and HLA in healthy donors. The PCR ran on 60 Vbeta and 13 Jbeta primers. Measured with immunoSEQ multiplex PCR; TCRdb has only the in-frame clones, and not every one. Among 150,000 to 200,000 clones, 70% to 90% were seen once, and the ten largest hold roughly 1.8%. The sequenced material came from PBMCs. All receptors come from a woman aged 18 to 35 in good health and CMV-seronegative.

This clone was seen just once. This sequence joins TRBV7-2 and TRBJ1-2; possible D gene TRBD1, 5 bases. This CDR3 contains 14 residues. Trimming pared 2 bases from V and 2 bases from J, leaving 9 bases between. CDR1 is SGHTA, CDR2 FQGNSA, per germline. The CDR3: CASSLQGPNYGYTF. DNA of the CDR3: TGTGCCAGCAGCTTACAGGGTCCCAACTATGGCTACACCTTC.

The J gene is TRBJ1-2, the V gene TRBV25-1; 8 bases are a match to TRBD1. CDR1 and CDR2 from the germline V gene are MGHDK and SYGVNS. V shed 1 base and J 4 bases; nucleotides not matched to a gene: 8. CDR3 length equals 16 residues. The CDR3 here is CASSESQGQAGYGYTF. As DNA, the CDR3 is TGTGCCAGCAGTGAATCCCAGGGACAGGCGGGCTATGGCTACACCTTC.

The chain links TRBV7-9 to TRBJ2-7, with D perhaps TRBD1 (6 bases). The CDR3 contains 13 residues. With 1 base removed from V and 5 bases from J, the gap between germline ends came to 9 bases. The V gene's germline CDR1 is SEHNR and CDR2 FQNEAQ (reference sequence). CDR3 nucleotides: TGTGCCAGCAGCTTAGGGGGGACAAACGAGCAGTACTTC. It specifies CASSLGGTNEQYF.

J is TRBJ1-2 and V is TRBV5-1, with 7 bases that match TRBD1. The J segment lost 1 base and the V segment lost 3 bases, leaving 12 bases of the junction unmatched. The germline V gene has CDR1 SGHRS and CDR2 YFSETQ. The CDR3 spans 17 residues. The CDR3 protein is CASSSPPGTAFNYGYTF. In nucleotides, the CDR3 is TGCGCCAGCAGCTCGCCGCCCGGGACAGCATTTAACTATGGCTACACCTTC.

This chain's CDR3 is CASSNSGTANEKLFF. The CDR3 DNA reads TGTGCCAGCAGCAATTCCGGGACAGCTAATGAAAAACTGTTTTTT. The gene calls are TRBV7-9 and TRBJ1-4; 7 bases are a match to TRBD1. CDR3 length: 15 amino acids. J gave up 3 bases and V 5 bases, and 6 bases lay outside the gene matches. Germline CDR1 SEHNR, CDR2 FQNEAQ (reference sequence).

This chain connects TRBV7-6 to TRBJ1-3, with TRBD1 matching 9 bases. Trimming removed 5 bases from V and 1 base from J; junction bases left unmatched: 6. The CDR3 totals 16 residues. From germline, CDR1 is SGHVS and CDR2 FNYEAQ. Here the CDR3 DNA reads TGTGCCAGCAGCGCGGGACAGGGAGTGTCTGGAAACACCATATATTTT. Translated, it gives CASSAGQGVSGNTIYF.

This clone was recorded only once. The chain uses TRBV15 and TRBJ2-5; 7 positions agree with TRBD1. Judging by the DNA end, TRBJ2-7 fits better; the J call may be wrong. Germline values: CDR1 LNHNV, CDR2 YYDKDF (reference sequence). The CDR3 has 14 amino acids. In nucleotides, the CDR3 is TGTGCCACCAGCGGCCGACAGGGTTCCTACGAGCAGTACTTC. It is translated as CATSGRQGSYEQYF.

The V and J genes are TRBV7-8 and TRBJ2-5, with D possibly TRBD1 on 5 matching bases. The DNA end lines up better with TRBJ2-7; the J call may be wrong. There are 12 residues in the CDR3. Germline lookup yields CDR1 SGHVS and CDR2 FQNEAQ. The CDR3 nucleotides read TGTGCCAGCAGCCCCGACAGCCACGAGCAGTACTTC. It encodes CASSPDSHEQYF.

The chain carries TRBV7-6 and TRBJ1-2; D is unclear. Trimming cost V 5 bases and J 7 bases, with 11 bases left between them. The CDR3 extends over 12 amino acids. Germline CDR1 and CDR2: SGHVS and FNYEAQ. Here the CDR3 reads CASSRGEGGYTF. The DNA for the CDR3 is TGTGCCAGCAGCCGGGGAGAAGGTGGCTACACCTTC.

The rearrangement links TRBV6-6 to TRBJ2-5, with D perhaps TRBD1 (5 bases). V lost 7 bases and J 0 bases, leaving 9 bases between the germline ends. CDR3 length equals 13 residues. Germline values: CDR1 MNHNY, CDR2 SVGAGI (reference sequence). CDR3 nucleotides: TGTGCCAGCATGACAGATTACCAAGAGACCCAGTACTTC. This translates into CASMTDYQETQYF.

This chain connects TRBV19 to TRBJ1-5; D gene uncertain. Germline lookup yields CDR1 LNHDA and CDR2 SQIVND (reference sequence). V shed 3 bases and J shed 3 bases, with 12 bases lying between them. The CDR3 length is 15 residues. The CDR3 sequence is CASSIVRPNNQPQHF. CDR3 nucleotide sequence: TGTGCCAGTAGTATCGTGCGGCCAAACAATCAGCCCCAGCATTTT.

The gene calls are TRBV11-2 and TRBJ2-4; 9 nucleotides agree with TRBD1. Germline values: CDR1 SGHAT, CDR2 FQNNGV. This CDR3 is built from 14 residues. With V trimmed by 5 bases and J by 7 bases, 6 bases remained unmatched. The CDR3 DNA is TGTGCCAGCAGCGTAACGACAGGGGGGAACATTCAGTACTTC. Translated, it gives CASSVTTGGNIQYF.

The chain combines TRBV5-1 with TRBJ2-5, with 8 bases lining up with TRBD2. The CDR3 loop spans 17 amino acids. After removal of 0 bases from V and 0 bases from J, the junction contained 7 bases not matched to a gene. In germline, CDR1 is SGHRS, CDR2 YFSETQ. CDR3 DNA: TGCGCCAGCAGCTTGGCGGTAGGTAGCGGGAACCAAGAGACCCAGTACTTC. The encoded protein is CASSLAVGSGNQETQYF.

This chain connects TRBV6-1 to TRBJ2-2; 9 bases are a match to TRBD2. The germline CDR1 and CDR2 sequences are MNHNS and SASEGT. V shed 2 bases and J 0 bases; nucleotides not matched to a gene: 10. The CDR3 runs 19 residues. CDR3: CASSELLAGGRTNTGELFF. In DNA form, the CDR3 reads TGTGCCAGCAGTGAACTACTAGCGGGTGGTCGGACGAACACCGGGGAGCTGTTTTTT.

As concerns this clone: Germline is not matched at one junction end, which may reflect a read error. This chain links TRBV7-7 with TRBJ2-7; 7 bases map to TRBD1. The length of the CDR3 is 16 residues. Per germline, CDR1 SSHAT and CDR2 FNYEAQ (reference sequence). The CDR3 loop reads CASSLGVGDSSYEQYF. The CDR3 coding sequence is TGTGCTAGCAGCTTAGGAGTTGGGGACAGTTCCTACGAGCAGTACTTC.

V gene TRBV18 combines with J gene TRBJ1-4; 9 bases align to TRBD1. Unmatched junction bases numbered 5, after V lost 4 bases and J lost 8 bases. The CDR3 is 14 residues long. Looked up from germline, CDR1 is KGHSH and CDR2 is LQKENI. The CDR3 DNA reads TGTGCCAGCTCACAACAGGGGGCCGGAGAAAAACTGTTTTTT. Its protein is CASSQQGAGEKLFF.

In DNA form, the CDR3 reads TGTGCCAGCAGAGGACAGGTGAACACTGAAGCTTTCTTT. Translating it yields CASRGQVNTEAFF. The genes are TRBV6-1 and TRBJ1-1, with 7 bases aligning to TRBD1. This CDR3 comprises 13 residues. Germline values: CDR1 MNHNS, CDR2 SASEGT. V trimming: 6 bases; J trimming: 0 bases; junction bases outside the gene matches: 1.

The chain recombines TRBV28 with TRBJ1-1, with D possibly TRBD1 on 6 matching bases. V was trimmed by 7 bases and J by 4 bases, leaving 16 bases between them. The CDR3 is 14 residues long. CDR1 is MDHEN and CDR2 is SYDVKM in the germline V gene. Here the CDR3 DNA reads TGTGCCAGCATCAAAGGGGGGGCGAGCACTGAAGCTTTCTTT. Protein sequence: CASIKGGASTEAFF.

The rearrangement joins TRBV28 to TRBJ1-2; 9 nucleotides agree with TRBD1. V dropped 3 bases and J dropped 6; count of bases not matched to a gene: 5. The CDR3 has 14 residues. Germline V CDR1 and CDR2: MDHEN, SYDVKM. CDR3 coding DNA: TGTGCCAGCAGTTTTACAGGGGGCTTTGATGGCTACACCTTC. It translates to CASSFTGGFDGYTF.

The gene calls are TRBV7-9 and TRBJ1-2, with D perhaps matching TRBD1 (6 bases). There are 14 residues in the CDR3. V gave up 4 bases and J gave up 0 bases, with 9 bases separating them. In germline, CDR1 is SEHNR, CDR2 FQNEAQ (reference sequence). DNA for the CDR3: TGTGCCAGCAGCTCGGACAGTTCTAACTATGGCTACACCTTC. Amino acid sequence: CASSSDSSNYGYTF.